The 4 T cell receptor beta chains in this list originate from one sample, sequenced in a study of T cell responses to AZD1222 COVID-19 vaccine. Profiled with immunoSEQ multiplex PCR; TCRdb holds only in-frame clones, not every one. In the table there are some 100,000 clones, around 89% of which are singletons. The material sequenced was peripheral blood, taken 28 days after the second AZD1222 dose. The receptors stem from an adult who received the AZD1222 COVID-19 vaccine.

The rearrangement uses TRBV7-6 and TRBJ1-2; D is uncertain. Germline CDR1 SGHVS, CDR2 FNYEAQ. The V end was cut by 1 base, the J end by 4 bases, with 10 bases between. The CDR3 spans 14 residues. The chain's CDR3 is CASSLEVGAYGYTF. DNA of the CDR3: TGTGCCAGCAGCTTAGAGGTGGGAGCCTATGGCTACACCTTC.

This clone has just one count. This chain links TRBV7-2 with TRBJ2-1, with D perhaps given as TRBD1 or TRBD2 (7 bases each). V was cut by 5 bases and J by 4 bases, with 15 bases left in between. CDR1 and CDR2 from the germline V gene are SGHTA and FQGNSA. CDR3 length equals 15 residues. CDR3 bases: TGTGCCAGCAGCCATTCAGGGGGGGATTACAATGAGCAGTTCTTC. Protein product: CASSHSGGDYNEQFF.

The genes are TRBV19 and TRBJ1-3, with D unresolved. This CDR3 comprises 14 residues. Germline assignment: CDR1 LNHDA and CDR2 SQIVND (reference sequence). Trimming took off 9 bases at V and 0 bases at J, with 12 bases between the two ends. CDR3 nucleotide sequence: TGTGCCAGCACCACCAGATCCTCTGGAAACACCATATATTTT. Translation gives CASTTRSSGNTIYF.

The V call is TRBV27, the J call TRBJ2-2; 9 bases agree with TRBD2. CDR1 and CDR2 (germline): MNHEY, SMNVEV (reference sequence). The CDR3 length is 20 residues. V shed 6 bases, J shed 1 base, and the junction held 18 bases outside the gene matches. The CDR3 DNA reads TGTGCCAGCAGAATTCCCGGGACTCGCGGGGGGGGTCAGAACACCGGGGAGCTGTTTTTT. The encoded protein is CASRIPGTRGGGQNTGELFF.